Sequencing of this T cell receptor beta chain was carried out in a study of T cell responses to AZD1222 COVID-19 vaccine. General study results and limits: Only after the peak T cell response were repertoires sampled. Baseline seropositivity characterized only a handful of AZD1222 recipients. White British donors predominated, females outnumbered males, and clonal diversity was possibly underestimated.

Trimming stripped 2 bases from V and 5 bases from J, with 18 bases between. The CDR3 has 16 residues. Germline CDR1 reads SGHTA; CDR2 reads FQGNSA. Some clones are missing from TCRdb's copy, which holds only in-frame ones; the method was immunoSEQ multiplex PCR. The sample lists about 120,000 clones, 84% occurring once. A remark on this clone: The antigen is undetermined.

The chain recombines TRBV7-2 with TRBJ1-1, with D perhaps matching TRBD1 (6 bases). The sequence came from an adult who received the AZD1222 COVID-19 vaccine. The material was peripheral blood, obtained 28 days after the second AZD1222 dose. The CDR3 DNA follows: TGTGCCAGCAGCTTATGGCGGGGGGGGCGAGTGACTGAAGCTTTCTTT. Residues: CASSLWRGGRVTEAFF.